One and the same sample provided the 27 T cell receptor beta chains below, sequenced in a study of blood T cell repertoires in COVID-19. Using immunoSEQ multiplex PCR, the repertoire was profiled, and TCRdb retains in-frame clones only, with some absent. The sample holds under 200,000 clones, roughly 72% seen once. Input material: peripheral blood. Receptors were obtained from a woman older than 75 with acute or convalescent COVID-19.

The gene calls are TRBV13 and TRBJ2-7; 7 bases align to TRBD1. This CDR3 contains 16 residues. The V and J ends lost 0 bases and 2 bases, in that order; junction bases with no gene match: 7. CDR1 PRHDT and CDR2 FYEKMQ come from the germline V gene (reference sequence). CDR3: CASSLGTGDAAYEQYF. CDR3 coding DNA: TGTGCCAGCAGCTTAGGTACAGGGGATGCGGCCTACGAGCAGTACTTC.

This clone came up a few times. The V gene is TRBV2, the J gene TRBJ2-1, with TRBD2 identical over 9 bases. The V and J ends lost 11 bases and 8 bases, in that order; junction bases with no gene match: 13. The germline gives CDR1 SNHLY, CDR2 FYNNEI. The CDR3 sequence is 14 residues long. CDR3 sequence: CACSGTSRPDEQFF. CDR3 DNA sequence: TGTGCCTGCTCCGGGACTAGCCGACCCGATGAGCAGTTCTTC.

This rearrangement joins TRBV6-1 to TRBJ1-1; tentative D call: TRBD1 (6 bases). The germline V gene encodes CDR1 MNHNS and CDR2 SASEGT. CDR3 length: 15 amino acids. Trimming removed 2 bases from V and 3 bases from J, with 13 bases in between. The CDR3 DNA reads TGTGCCAGCAGTGAATTCCCAGGGGAAGACACTGAAGCTTTCTTT. Amino acids: CASSEFPGEDTEAFF.

The chain carries TRBV6-1 and TRBJ1-2; TRBD1 agrees at 7 bases. With 4 bases clipped from V and 4 bases from J, the junction kept 12 bases outside the gene matches. Germline-derived CDR1 and CDR2 are MNHNS and SASEGT. This CDR3 region has 16 residues. CDR3 sequence reads: CASSVLVTGNFYGYTF. The CDR3 bases are TGTGCCAGCAGTGTTTTGGTGACAGGGAATTTCTATGGCTACACCTTC.

The V call is TRBV6-6, the J call TRBJ1-4; unclear D gene. The V and J ends lost 2 bases and 7 bases respectively, with 8 bases between them. The germline gives CDR1 MNHNY, CDR2 SVGAGI (reference sequence). CDR3 length: 13 residues. The CDR3 loop is CASSYRAREKLFF. CDR3 coding DNA: TGTGCCAGCAGTTACCGCGCGCGTGAAAAACTGTTTTTT.

The V and J genes are TRBV27 and TRBJ1-5; 9 bases match TRBD1. Germline V gene data show CDR1 as MNHEY and CDR2 as SMNVEV (reference sequence). The CDR3 contains 16 residues. The ends lost 5 bases at V and 3 bases at J; junction bases unmatched: 8. CDR3 DNA: TGTGCCAGCAGTCCCGGACAGGGGTTCTCCAATCAGCCCCAGCATTTT. Its protein product is CASSPGQGFSNQPQHF.

This chain connects TRBV11-3 to TRBJ2-1; 7 nucleotides line up with TRBD1. The germline V gene has CDR1 SGHNT and CDR2 YENEEA. The CDR3 runs to 14 residues. V lost 8 bases, J lost 5 bases, and 9 bases stayed unmatched. The CDR3 reads CASFPGTVNNEQFF. CDR3 bases: TGTGCCAGCTTTCCCGGGACAGTCAACAATGAGCAGTTCTTC. The full variable domain, with the rest looked up from reference TRBV11-3 and TRBJ2-1, is EAGVVQSPRYKIIEKKQPVAFWCNPISGHNTLYWYLQNLGQGPELLIRYENEEAVDDSQLPKDRFSAERLKGVDSTLKIQPAELGDSAVYLCASFPGTVNNEQFFGPGTRLTVL.

The chain uses TRBV3-1 (or the pseudogene TRBV3-2) and TRBJ1-6; D remains ambiguous. CDR1 and CDR2 (germline): LGHDT, YNNKEL (reference sequence). The CDR3 is 14 amino acids. The ends were cut back, 4 bases at V and 5 bases at J, with 9 bases in the middle. The CDR3 DNA reads as TGTGCCAGCAGCCCCCCGAGGGATAATTCACCCCTCCACTTT. It translates to CASSPPRDNSPLHF.

The V and J genes are TRBV6-2 or TRBV6-3 and TRBJ1-4, with 9 bases that match TRBD1. Germline V gene data show CDR1 as MNHEY and CDR2 as SVGEGT. Trimming removed 6 bases from V and 13 bases from J; junction bases left unmatched: 18. The CDR3 loop spans 16 amino acids. The DNA for the CDR3 is TGTGCCAGCAGCAGCAGCCGGGACAGGGCGCGGCGTAGACTGTTTTTT. Its translation: CASSSSRDRARRRLFF.

Regarding this clone: Compared with germline, one end of the junction differs, possibly owing to a read error. The chain recombines TRBV2 with TRBJ2-7; D possibly corresponds to TRBD2 (6 bases). The CDR3 is 13 amino acids. Germline CDR1 reads SNHLY; CDR2 reads FYNNEI. In nucleotides, the CDR3 is TGTGCCAGCGAGGGTGCGGGGCCCCGGGCGTTGGACTTC. Encoded protein: CASEGAGPRALDF.

The chain recombines TRBV4-3 with TRBJ2-2; D possibly corresponds to TRBD1 (5 bases). CDR1 is LGHNA, CDR2 YSLEER, per germline. The CDR3 loop spans 15 amino acids. The V end was cut by 0 bases, the J end by 7 bases, with 12 bases between. The CDR3 DNA is TGCGCCAGCAGCCAAGATCTTGCGACAGACGGGGAGCTGTTTTTT. Its translation: CASSQDLATDGELFF.

The chain combines TRBV3-1 (or the pseudogene TRBV3-2) with TRBJ1-2, with 7 bases aligning to TRBD1. The length of the CDR3 is 14 residues. Germline CDR1 and CDR2: LGHDT and YNNKEL (reference sequence). J gave up 3 bases and V 4 bases, and 5 bases lay outside the gene matches. CDR3 in DNA: TGTGCCAGCAGCCGGACAACAGGGGACTATGGCTACACCTTC. Translating gives CASSRTTGDYGYTF.

The rearrangement links TRBV7-2 to TRBJ2-7, with 8 bases lining up with TRBD2. The CDR3 extends over 13 amino acids. The V and J ends lost 7 bases and 5 bases, in that order; junction bases with no gene match: 7. Germline V CDR1 and CDR2: SGHTA, FQGNSA. DNA for the CDR3: TGTGCCAGCACACCAGCGCGGGAGGACGAGCAGTACTTC. It codes for CASTPAREDEQYF.

In its sample, this clone was seen a few times. V gene TRBV11-2 combines with J gene TRBJ2-7; 14 bases map to TRBD2. Per the germline V gene, CDR1 is SGHAT and CDR2 is FQNNGV. This CDR3 contains 17 residues. Germline trimming cut 3 bases from V and 1 base from J; bases unmatched to any gene: 5. CDR3 in DNA: TGTGCCAGCAGCTTGGGACTAGCGGGAGAAAGGTCCTACGAGCAGTACTTC. Translating it yields CASSLGLAGERSYEQYF.

Here the CDR3 reads CASSWGTSLQGVGYTF. The CDR3 nucleotides read TGTGCCAGCAGCTGGGGTACCTCACTACAGGGAGTTGGCTACACCTTC. This sequence joins TRBV7-8 and TRBJ1-2, with a possible D match to TRBD1 (6 bases). The germline gives CDR1 SGHVS, CDR2 FQNEAQ. The CDR3 totals 16 residues. V lost 4 bases, J lost 7 bases, and 22 bases lay in between.

V usage is TRBV13 and J usage is TRBJ1-6, with D unclear. This CDR3 contains 14 residues. Trimming shortened V by 5 bases and J by 2 bases, and 7 bases separated the two germline ends. CDR1 PRHDT and CDR2 FYEKMQ come from the germline V gene (reference sequence). CDR3 DNA: TGTGCCAGCAGCACTCGTACCTATAATTCACCCCTCCACTTT. Translating it yields CASSTRTYNSPLHF.

A remark on this clone: The sample contains more than one DNA sequence encoding this CDR3. J is TRBJ1-4 and V is TRBV7-8; D possibly corresponds to TRBD1 (6 bases). V lost 4 bases to trimming and J lost 7 bases, with 10 bases between them. CDR1 is SGHVS, CDR2 FQNEAQ, per germline. The CDR3 contains 13 residues. CDR3 in amino acids: CASSSHRVEKLFF. CDR3 DNA: TGTGCCAGCAGCTCTCACAGGGTTGAAAAACTGTTTTTT.

This chain connects TRBV7-3 to TRBJ2-1, with D perhaps TRBD2 (5 bases). V gave up 1 base and J gave up 8 bases, with 12 bases separating them. The germline V gene encodes CDR1 SGHTA and CDR2 FQGTGA. CDR3 length: 14 residues. The CDR3 loop is CASSLRRSSDEQFF. In DNA, the CDR3 is TGTGCCAGCAGCTTAAGAAGGAGTAGCGATGAGCAGTTCTTC. The full variable domain, completed using reference TRBV7-3 and TRBJ2-1, is GAGVSQTPSNKVTEKGKYVELRCDPISGHTALYWYRQSLGQGPEFLIYFQGTGAADDSGLPNDRFFAVRPEGSVSTLKIQRTERGDSAVYLCASSLRRSSDEQFFGPGTRLTVL.

The V gene is TRBV5-8, the J gene TRBJ1-3, with 9 nucleotides matching TRBD1. Germline assignment: CDR1 SGHTS and CDR2 YDEGEE. V gave up 3 bases and J gave up 7 bases; unmatched junction bases: 23. CDR3 length equals 20 residues. DNA for the CDR3: TGTGCCAGCAGCTCCCCCCGCGGGACAGGGAATTTCGGTCGCGAGAACACCATATATTTT. Protein product: CASSSPRGTGNFGRENTIYF.

The chain joins TRBV7-9 to TRBJ2-1; TRBD1 is a possible D gene (5 bases). With 5 bases removed from V and 3 bases from J, the gap between germline ends came to 20 bases. Germline assignment: CDR1 SEHNR and CDR2 FQNEAQ (reference sequence). CDR3 length equals 17 residues. The CDR3 bases are TGTGCCAGCAGCCTCCCGATGGGGCGGAAAATCTACAATGAGCAGTTCTTC. Protein sequence: CASSLPMGRKIYNEQFF.

This clone was counted a single time. The V and J genes are TRBV19 and TRBJ2-7, with D perhaps matching TRBD1 (6 bases). The CDR3 extends over 13 amino acids. Trimming removed 7 bases from V and 0 bases from J, with 10 bases in between. CDR1 and CDR2 (germline): LNHDA, SQIVND (reference sequence). The DNA for the CDR3 is TGTGCCAGTATTGGACAGAACTCCTACGAGCAGTACTTC. This gives the protein CASIGQNSYEQYF.

Details on this clone: This same CDR3 is encoded by further DNA sequences in the sample. The chain links TRBV3-1 (or the pseudogene TRBV3-2) to TRBJ1-5; 7 bases align to TRBD1. The CDR3 loop spans 14 amino acids. V gave up 1 base and J gave up 7 bases; unmatched junction bases: 4. Germline CDR1 reads LGHDT; CDR2 reads YNNKEL (reference sequence). The CDR3 spells CASSQGTGEQPQHF. The CDR3 bases are TGTGCCAGCAGCCAAGGGACAGGCGAGCAGCCCCAGCATTTT.

This chain connects TRBV3-1 (or the pseudogene TRBV3-2) to TRBJ1-1, with D unclear. This CDR3 region has 14 residues. Trimming removed 1 base from V and 6 bases from J, with 12 bases in between. CDR1 LGHDT and CDR2 YNNKEL come from the germline V gene (reference sequence). This CDR3 reads CASSQVYWSAEAFF. CDR3 coding DNA: TGTGCCAGCAGCCAAGTTTACTGGAGCGCTGAAGCTTTCTTT.

A single count supports this clone. V is TRBV9 and J is TRBJ1-3; 7 positions agree with TRBD1. CDR3 length: 16 amino acids. V shed 2 bases and J 0 bases; nucleotides not matched to a gene: 5. In germline, CDR1 is SGDLS, CDR2 YYNGEE. The CDR3 spells CASSVGGQDSGNTIYF. CDR3 nucleotide sequence: TGTGCCAGCAGCGTTGGCGGACAGGACTCTGGAAACACCATATATTTT.

The chain is built from TRBV15 and TRBJ2-2; D unresolved. This CDR3 contains 13 residues. Germline CDR1 reads LNHNV; CDR2 reads YYDKDF (reference sequence). Deletions cut 0 bases from V and 7 bases from J, with 6 bases between. CDR3 residues: CATSREGVGELFF. The CDR3 DNA reads as TGTGCCACCAGCAGAGAGGGCGTCGGGGAGCTGTTTTTT.

This sequence joins TRBV30 and TRBJ2-1; TRBD2 matches 8 bases. In germline, CDR1 is GTSNPN, CDR2 SVGIG (reference sequence). J gave up 1 base and V 4 bases, and 6 bases lay outside the gene matches. The CDR3 contains 15 residues. The CDR3 sequence is CAWNPGLGSYNEQFF. The CDR3 region has the DNA TGTGCCTGGAACCCGGGACTAGGTTCCTACAATGAGCAGTTCTTC. The whole variable domain, remainder taken from reference TRBV30 and TRBJ2-1, is SQTIHQWPATLVQPVGSPLSLECTVEGTSNPNLYWYRQAAGRGLQLLFYSVGIGQISSEVPQNLSASRPQDRQFILSSKKLLLSDSGFYLCAWNPGLGSYNEQFFGPGTRLTVL.

The chain joins TRBV5-1 to TRBJ2-3; a weak D match, TRBD1 (6 bases). This CDR3 has 15 residues. Trimming took 3 bases from V and 1 from J, leaving 12 bases between them. Germline V CDR1 and CDR2: SGHRS, YFSETQ. CDR3 residues: CASSYRADGTDTQYF. The CDR3 region has the DNA TGCGCCAGCAGCTACAGGGCGGATGGCACAGATACGCAGTATTTT.